What follows are 19 T cell receptor beta chains derived from one specimen sequenced in a study of T cells in women clearing cervical HPV infection. Profiled with immunoSEQ multiplex PCR; TCRdb holds only in-frame clones, not every one. The sample's table shows 15,000 to 20,000 clones. Sequencing input: blood buffy coat. The origin of the receptors is a woman between 18 and 75 years old with a cervical HPV16 infection that either progressed to CIN3+ or cleared (not recorded which).

Note on this clone: The DNA ends 3 residues before the CDR3 does, and the rest of the CDR3 is filled in from the germline J gene. This chain connects TRBV2 to TRBJ2-1; 9 bases map to TRBD2. J lost 7 bases, V lost 5 bases, and 9 bases had no gene match. Per the germline V gene, CDR1 is SNHLY and CDR2 is FYNNEI. This CDR3 has 15 amino acids. CDR3 bases read: TGTGCCAGCAGTACCGGGACTAGCTCTTTAAATGAG. Amino acid sequence: CASSTGTSSLNE. The whole CDR3 reads CASSTGTSSLNEQFF.

For this clone: The read ends 3 residues before the CDR3 terminus; that terminus is restored from the germline J gene. The chain has TRBV20-1 and TRBJ1-5; 8 bases fit TRBD1. Germline V CDR1 and CDR2: DFQATT, SNEGSKA (reference sequence). The CDR3 has 13 amino acids. Trimming at V came to 6 bases and at J to 2 bases, leaving 3 bases not matched to a gene. The CDR3 sequence is CSAPDRGNQPQHF. CDR3 DNA (partial): TGCAGTGCACCGGACAGGGGCAATCAGCCC.

Remarks on this clone: The read halts 3 residues ahead of the CDR3 end, with the missing end drawn from the germline J gene. V gene TRBV19 combines with J gene TRBJ1-6, with TRBD1 identical over 8 bases. Germline V gene sequence: CDR1 LNHDA, CDR2 SQIVND (reference sequence). The V segment lost 8 bases and the J segment 10 bases; nucleotides outside the gene matches: 16. CDR3 length equals 16 residues. The sequenced CDR3 bases are TGTGCCAGTCTGCCTGCAGGGGGCCTCAATGGGTCACCC. Amino acids: CASLPAGGLNGSP. In full, the CDR3 is CASLPAGGLNGSPLHF.

Of note for this clone: The read comes to an end 3 residues before the CDR3 does, leaving the germline J gene to fill in the end. This chain links TRBV7-9 with TRBJ2-2; 9 bases are a match to TRBD1. CDR3 length: 12 residues. The germline gives CDR1 SEHNR, CDR2 FQNEAQ (reference sequence). The CDR3 DNA, read in part, is TGTGCCAGCGGGACAGGGAATTCACCG. As protein: CASGTGNSP. In full, the CDR3 reads CASGTGNSPLFF. Complete variable domain (other parts from reference TRBV7-9 and TRBJ2-2): DTGVSQNPRHKITKRGQNVTFRCDPISEHNRLYWYRQTLGQGPEFLTYFQNEAQLEKSRLLSDRFSAERPKGSFSTLEIQRTEQGDSAMYLCASGTGNSPLFFGEGSRLTVL.

The CDR3 bases that were read are TGTGCCAGCAGCTTGCGAGCGGGGGGCCAAGAGACC. This encodes CASSLRAGGQET. The CDR3 in its entirety is CASSLRAGGQETQYF. This chain joins TRBV5-6 and TRBJ2-5; TRBD2 agrees at 9 bases. The read gets to within 3 residues of the CDR3 end, and the germline J gene fills in the rest. The CDR3 consists of 15 residues. With V trimmed by 1 base and J by 1 base, 2 bases remained unmatched. Looked up from germline, CDR1 is SGHDT and CDR2 is YYEEEE.

About this clone itself: The CDR3 end lies 3 residues beyond the end of the read and is filled in from the germline J gene. The chain links TRBV19 to TRBJ1-1, with 7 bases identical to TRBD1. The CDR3 spans 13 residues. Per the germline V gene, CDR1 is LNHDA and CDR2 is SQIVND (reference sequence). The CDR3 loop reads CASSRGGGETAFF. The DNA read from the CDR3 is TGTGCCAGTAGTCGAGGGGGCGGGGAGACA.

Regarding this clone: One end of the junction varies from germline; a read error may be responsible. The observed sequence ends 3 residues before the CDR3 terminus, with the missing tail filled in from the germline J gene. The chain is built from TRBV30 and TRBJ1-5; TRBD1 agrees at 7 bases. Germline CDR1 GTSNPN, CDR2 SVGIG (reference sequence). The CDR3 loop spans 14 amino acids. CDR3 protein: CTWRGQYSNQPQHF. CDR3 bases read: TGTACCTGGAGGGGACAGTATAGCAATCAGCCC.

Notes on this clone: The read falls 3 residues short of the CDR3 end, and the missing part is taken from the germline J gene. V is TRBV30 and J is TRBJ1-3; D is undetermined. In germline, CDR1 is GTSNPN, CDR2 SVGIG (reference sequence). The CDR3 is 15 amino acids. Between the trimmed V and J ends, which lost 0 bases and 3 bases, there was a span of 12 bases. The CDR3 sequence: CAWSVLATIGNTIYF. CDR3 bases read: TGTGCCTGGAGTGTACTAGCGACCATTGGAAACACC. Variable domain in full (rest from reference TRBV30 and TRBJ1-3): SQTIHQWPATLVQPVGSPLSLECTVEGTSNPNLYWYRQAAGRGLQLLFYSVGIGQISSEVPQNLSASRPQDRQFILSSKKLLLSDSGFYLCAWSVLATIGNTIYFGEGSWLTVV.

Details on this clone: The read ends 3 residues before the CDR3 terminus; that terminus is restored from the germline J gene. J is TRBJ2-5 and V is TRBV5-1, with unresolved D. The V and J ends lost 3 bases and 3 bases respectively, with 9 bases between them. Germline values: CDR1 SGHRS, CDR2 YFSETQ. The CDR3 sequence is 13 residues long. Incomplete CDR3 DNA: TGCGCCAGCAGCTCCCCTCTCGAAGAGACC. It codes for CASSSPLEET. The entire CDR3 protein reads CASSSPLEETQYF.

To note about this clone: The CDR3 end falls 3 residues outside the read, so it is completed with the germline J gene. The chain uses TRBV2 and TRBJ2-1; 9 bases are shared with TRBD2. This CDR3 spans 14 amino acids. Germline-derived CDR1 and CDR2 are SNHLY and FYNNEI. After removal of 8 bases from V and 4 bases from J, the junction contained 6 bases not matched to a gene. The sequenced part of the CDR3 DNA is TGTGCCAGCGGCTGGCGGGGGGGATACAATGAG. Protein sequence: CASGWRGGYNE. The entire CDR3 reads CASGWRGGYNEQFF.

As regards this clone: The read ends 3 residues early relative to the CDR3; the germline J gene fills the gap. V is TRBV5-6 and J is TRBJ2-7; D not resolved. V dropped 4 bases and J dropped 1 base, with 9 bases sitting between them. The CDR3 has 13 amino acids. Germline lookup yields CDR1 SGHDT and CDR2 YYEEEE. The CDR3 sequence is CASSDTSSYEQYF. The sequenced CDR3 bases are TGTGCCAGCAGCGACACTTCTTCCTACGAG. The full variable domain, its missing parts supplied by reference TRBV5-6 and TRBJ2-7, is DAGVTQSPTHLIKTRGQQVTLRCSPKSGHDTVSWYQQALGQGPQFIFQYYEEEERQRGNFPDRFSGHQFPNYSSELNVNALLLGDSALYLCASSDTSSYEQYFGPGTRLTVT.

As for this clone: The read gets to within 3 residues of the CDR3 end, and the germline J gene fills in the rest. The chain carries TRBV29-1 and TRBJ2-2, with 7 bases lining up with TRBD2. The V gene end was trimmed by 6 bases and the J gene end by 2 bases; junction bases not matched to a gene: 6. CDR1 SQVTM and CDR2 ANQGSEA come from the germline V gene. The length of the CDR3 is 14 residues. The covered CDR3 bases are TGCAGCGTCAGAGCGGGGCCCAACACCGGGGAG. Translation: CSVRAGPNTGE. The full CDR3 sequence reads CSVRAGPNTGELFF.

With respect to this clone: The CDR3 end falls 3 residues outside the read, so it is completed with the germline J gene. This chain joins TRBV7-2 and TRBJ1-1; D is unresolved. This CDR3 contains 13 residues. Deletions cut 5 bases from V and 1 base from J, with 8 bases between. Germline CDR1 reads SGHTA; CDR2 reads FQGNSA. Incomplete CDR3 DNA: TGTGCCAGCAGCATGTCCGGGAACACTGAA. Amino acids: CASSMSGNTE. The complete CDR3 sequence is CASSMSGNTEAFF.

Comment on this clone: The sequence runs out 3 residues before the end of the CDR3; the remainder is reconstructed from the germline J gene. This chain joins TRBV6-1 and TRBJ2-6; D is perhaps TRBD1 (5 bases). The V and J ends lost 2 bases and 5 bases respectively, with 7 bases between them. This CDR3 region has 14 residues. Germline CDR1 is MNHNS and CDR2 is SASEGT. CDR3 sequence: CASSEQGRANVLTF. The CDR3 DNA, read in part, is TGTGCCAGCAGTGAACAGGGAAGGGCCAACGTC.

For this clone: At one end, the junction sequence differs from germline, possibly due to a read error. The read halts 3 residues ahead of the CDR3 end, with the missing end drawn from the germline J gene. The V gene is TRBV6-2 or TRBV6-3, the J gene TRBJ2-3; D gene uncertain. The germline CDR1 and CDR2 sequences are MNHEY and SVGEGT. The CDR3 loop spans 13 amino acids. CDR3 DNA, as far as it was read: TGTGCCAGCACCCCCTCAAGGCCAGAGACG. Translated, it gives CASTPSRPET. The whole CDR3 reads CASTPSRPETQYF.

A note on this clone: Sequencing ends 3 residues short of the CDR3 end; the germline J gene provides the rest. This chain links TRBV5-6 with TRBJ2-5; 7 positions agree with TRBD1. The ends lost 2 bases at V and 5 bases at J; junction bases unmatched: 9. CDR1 and CDR2 from the germline V gene are SGHDT and YYEEEE. This CDR3 region has 15 residues. The sequenced part of the CDR3 DNA is TGTGCCAGCAGCTTTCGGGACAGTAGAATGGAGACC. It codes for CASSFRDSRMET. The complete CDR3 sequence is CASSFRDSRMETQYF.

As concerns this clone: The read falls 3 residues short of the CDR3 end, and the missing part is taken from the germline J gene. The chain employs TRBV18 and TRBJ1-2, with D perhaps matching TRBD1 (5 bases). Germline assignment: CDR1 KGHSH and CDR2 LQKENI. This CDR3 is 15 amino acids long. V was cut by 2 bases and J by 0 bases, with 10 bases left in between. The sequenced CDR3 bases are TGTGCCAGCTCACCAACGAGGGGAACTAACTATGGC. Residues: CASSPTRGTNYG. The whole CDR3 sequence reads CASSPTRGTNYGYTF. Drawing the rest from reference TRBV18 and TRBJ1-2, the complete variable domain is NAGVMQNPRHLVRRRGQEARLRCSPMKGHSHVYWYRQLPEEGLKFMVYLQKENIIDESGMPKERFSAEFPKEGPSILRIQQVVRGDSAAYFCASSPTRGTNYGYTFGSGTRLTVV.

Remarks on this clone: Read coverage stops 3 residues before the CDR3 terminus; the germline J gene supplies the remainder. The chain joins TRBV4-1 to TRBJ2-3, with a possible D match to TRBD2 (5 bases). This CDR3 contains 14 residues. Germline CDR1 MGHRA, CDR2 YSYEKL. Trimming removed 0 bases from V and 5 bases from J, with 9 bases in between. CDR3 DNA, as far as it was read: TGCGCCAGCAGCCAAGATCAGGAGGTAGATACG. It encodes CASSQDQEVDT. From start to end, the CDR3 is CASSQDQEVDTQYF.

As for this clone: At one of its ends the junction is not consistent with the germline gene, which may arise from a read error. The read terminates 3 residues ahead of where the CDR3 ends, so the germline J gene completes it. This chain connects TRBV4-2 to TRBJ2-3, with a weak D call TRBD2 (5 bases). Germline V gives CDR1 LGHNA, CDR2 YNFKEQ. The CDR3 is made up of 17 amino acids. The CDR3 protein is CASTRGGLSMFTDTQYF. CDR3 bases read: TGCGCCAGCACCCGCGGTGGACTCTCCATGTTCACAGATACG.